The clone carrying this T cell receptor beta chain was observed at least ten times. With a J-beta primer mix and a sample-barcoded 5' primer, a second PCR ran about 6 to 11 cycles. TCRdb analysed the 5' RACE reads with MiXCR anew, one entry per CDR3 protein. The sample has 550,000 to 800,000 distinct CDR3 sequences, less than 40% seen once. The entry originates in a study of blood T cells in healthy people across ages. Donors were systemically healthy Caucasian individuals from Russia aged about 6 to 90 years. Isolated per sample were at least 6 million PBMCs. Input material: blood. The sequence derives from a woman aged 80 or older in good health.

CDR3 amino acids: CSARDRRRIYGYTF. The CDR3 DNA sequence: TGCAGTGCTAGAGATCGAAGGCGGATTTATGGCTACACCTTC. The V call is TRBV20-1, the J call TRBJ1-2; D is uncertain. The germline V gene encodes CDR1 DFQATT and CDR2 SNEGSKA (reference sequence). The CDR3 has 14 residues. Deletions cut 0 bases from V and 5 bases from J, with 13 bases between.